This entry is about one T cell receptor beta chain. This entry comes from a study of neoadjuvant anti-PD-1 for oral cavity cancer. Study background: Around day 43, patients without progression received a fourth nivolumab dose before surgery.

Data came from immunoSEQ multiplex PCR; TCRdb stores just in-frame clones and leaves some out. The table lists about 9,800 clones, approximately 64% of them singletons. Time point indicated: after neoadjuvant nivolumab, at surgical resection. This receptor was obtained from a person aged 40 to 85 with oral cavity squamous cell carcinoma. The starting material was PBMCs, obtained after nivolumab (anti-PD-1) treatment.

CDR3 sequence reads: CASSESGPTTNEKLFF. The CDR3 DNA reads TGTGCCAGCAGTGAAAGTGGCCCGACAACTAATGAAAAACTGTTTTTT. The rearrangement joins TRBV6-1 to TRBJ1-4; D remains ambiguous. The V gene's germline CDR1 is MNHNS and CDR2 SASEGT. CDR3 size: 16 residues. Trimming pared 2 bases from V and 0 bases from J, leaving 10 bases between.